Listed here are 32 T cell receptor beta chains from one sample, sequenced in a study of T cells in Graves' hyperthyroidism and ophthalmopathy. Researchers amplified the TCR beta CDR3 regions from RNA transcripts. TCR CDR3 regions were first amplified by RT-PCR with HTBI primers. TCRdb ran MiXCR on the multiplex PCR reads and lists one entry per CDR3 protein. Among some 270,000 distinct CDR3 sequences, approximately 25% were seen once, and the ten largest hold approximately 32%. Sequencing was done on a sample of blood. Every receptor here comes from a woman aged 40 to 55 with Graves' ophthalmopathy.

There are many counts of this clonotype. The chain has TRBV6-5 and TRBJ1-3, with D uncertain. CDR3 length: 16 amino acids. Trimming removed 0 bases at V and 0 bases at J, with 9 bases between. The germline CDR1 and CDR2 sequences are MNHEY and SVGAGI. CDR3 protein: CASSYSKAGSGNTIYF. CDR3 DNA: TGTGCCAGCAGTTACTCGAAGGCGGGCTCTGGAAACACCATATATTTT.

This clonotype was recorded at least ten times. This chain joins TRBV27 and TRBJ1-1, with TRBD1 identical over 8 bases. Losses at the gene ends were 6 bases for V and 6 bases for J; bases not matched to a gene: 6. This CDR3 is built from 13 residues. Germline V gene sequence: CDR1 MNHEY, CDR2 SMNVEV (reference sequence). The CDR3 DNA is TGTGCCAGCAGCCAGGGGGCGAGGTCTGAAGCTTTCTTT. It yields the protein CASSQGARSEAFF.

This clonotype turned up a few times. This chain uses TRBV18 with TRBJ2-7; D not certain. The CDR3 length is 13 residues. V lost 3 bases and J lost 7, with 13 bases in between. CDR1 KGHSH and CDR2 LQKENI come from the germline V gene. The CDR3 sequence: CASSPGPTREQYF. The CDR3 coding sequence is TGTGCCAGCTCACCGGGCCCGACGAGGGAGCAGTACTTC.

This clonotype has at least ten counts. The J gene is TRBJ1-6, the V gene TRBV20-1, with 7 bases identical to TRBD1. V was clipped by 6 bases and J by 3 bases; unmatched bases: 5. Germline CDR1 is DFQATT and CDR2 is SNEGSKA (reference sequence). The CDR3 extends over 14 amino acids. This chain's CDR3 is CSATGTVYNSPLHF. The CDR3, as DNA: TGCAGTGCAACCGGGACAGTCTATAATTCACCCCTCCACTTT.

This clonotype occurred many times. The V gene is TRBV28, the J gene TRBJ1-3, with D perhaps matching TRBD1 (5 bases). The ends were cut back, 4 bases at V and 5 bases at J, with 12 bases in the middle. CDR3 length: 14 residues. Germline values: CDR1 MDHEN, CDR2 SYDVKM. For the CDR3, the DNA is TGTGCCAGCAGTTCAAACAGGCGAAGAAACACCATATATTTT. Translated: CASSSNRRRNTIYF.

This clonotype was recorded many times. The chain couples TRBV28 to TRBJ2-7; D is unclear. This CDR3 has 12 amino acids. Germline CDR1 and CDR2: MDHEN and SYDVKM. Deletions cut 3 bases from V and 3 bases from J, with 6 bases between. For the CDR3, the DNA is TGTGCCAGCAGTTTGCCGAACTACGAGCAGTACTTC. It encodes CASSLPNYEQYF.

This clonotype came up many times. J is TRBJ2-7 and V is TRBV14; D is possibly TRBD1 (5 bases). The CDR3 runs 14 residues. The germline V gene encodes CDR1 SGHDN and CDR2 FVKESK. Trimming took 0 bases from V and 1 from J, leaving 7 bases between them. CDR3 DNA sequence: TGTGCCAGCAGCCAAGACGGACATTCCTACGAGCAGTACTTC. Translating it yields CASSQDGHSYEQYF.

This clonotype has only a few counts. The chain is built from TRBV12-3 or TRBV12-4 and TRBJ2-7; D perhaps matches TRBD1 (5 bases). Trimming shortened V by 4 bases and J by 5 bases, and 9 bases separated the two germline ends. CDR3 length: 12 residues. CDR3 DNA sequence: TGTGCCAGCAGTTCGCAGGGCCACGAGCAGTACTTC. Its protein is CASSSQGHEQYF.

V usage is TRBV27 and J usage is TRBJ1-2, with 11 bases aligning to TRBD1. Per germline, CDR1 MNHEY and CDR2 SMNVEV (reference sequence). V shed 2 bases and J 0 bases; nucleotides not matched to a gene: 2. The CDR3 spans 16 residues. The CDR3 sequence is CASSLGTGGANYGYTF. DNA for the CDR3: TGTGCCAGCAGTTTAGGGACAGGGGGAGCTAACTATGGCTACACCTTC.

The V and J genes are TRBV29-1 and TRBJ1-1; D not certain. The germline gives CDR1 SQVTM, CDR2 ANQGSEA. The germline V and J ends were trimmed by 4 bases and 0 bases, with 9 bases remaining between them. CDR3 length: 13 amino acids. CDR3 protein: CSVVSPLNTEAFF. CDR3 DNA sequence: TGCAGCGTTGTGAGTCCACTGAACACTGAAGCTTTCTTT. The entire variable domain, with the rest obtained from reference TRBV29-1 and TRBJ1-1, is as follows: SAVISQKPSRDICQRGTSLTIQCQVDSQVTMMFWYRQQPGQSLTLIATANQGSEATYESGFVIDKFPISRPNLTFSTLTVSNMSPEDSSIYLCSVVSPLNTEAFFGQGTRLTVV.

This clonotype was detected many times. V and J are TRBV5-1 and TRBJ2-7, with TRBD1 matching 7 bases. Germline lookup yields CDR1 SGHRS and CDR2 YFSETQ. V lost 5 bases, J lost 0 bases, and 8 bases stayed unmatched. This CDR3 spans 15 amino acids. The chain's CDR3 is CASRRTTGASYEQYF. The CDR3 DNA reads TGCGCCAGCAGACGCACCACAGGGGCCTCCTACGAGCAGTACTTC.

This clonotype was observed at least ten times. The rearrangement links TRBV20-1 to TRBJ2-5; the D gene could be TRBD1 or TRBD2 (6 bases each). This CDR3 has 16 amino acids. The V end lost 1 base, the J end lost 2 bases, and 17 bases lay between the germline ends. Germline V CDR1 and CDR2: DFQATT, SNEGSKA (reference sequence). For the CDR3, the DNA is TGCAGTGCTAGAGGCTGGGGGGACACTGGGCAAGAGACCCAGTACTTC. Translated: CSARGWGDTGQETQYF.

In this sample, this clonotype turned up many times. The J gene is TRBJ1-2, the V gene TRBV15, with D uncertain. This CDR3 comprises 12 residues. In germline, CDR1 is LNHNV, CDR2 YYDKDF (reference sequence). Trimming took off 3 bases at V and 4 bases at J, with 6 bases between the two ends. This CDR3 reads CATSSSLYGYTF. Here the CDR3 DNA reads TGTGCCACCAGCAGTAGTCTCTATGGCTACACCTTC. Together with reference TRBV15 and TRBJ1-2, the CDR3 gives the full variable domain: DAMVIQNPRYQVTQFGKPVTLSCSQTLNHNVMYWYQQKSSQAPKLLFHYYDKDFNNEADTPDNFQSRRPNTSFCFLDIRSPGLGDTAMYLCATSSSLYGYTFGSGTRLTVV.

Ten or more counts support this clonotype. The chain couples TRBV9 to TRBJ2-1; D is possibly TRBD1 (6 bases). The germline CDR1 and CDR2 sequences are SGDLS and YYNGEE. V lost 0 bases and J lost 8, with 18 bases in between. This CDR3 comprises 16 residues. This chain's CDR3 is CASSVATVGAGDEQFF. DNA of the CDR3: TGTGCCAGCAGCGTAGCTACGGTGGGGGCTGGAGATGAGCAGTTCTTC.

The chain uses TRBV6-1 and TRBJ2-7, with a possible D match to TRBD1 (6 bases). The V gene's germline CDR1 is MNHNS and CDR2 SASEGT. This CDR3 region has 18 residues. V was trimmed by 6 bases and J by 0 bases, leaving 24 bases between them. This CDR3 reads CASRNPGQKLRSSYEQYF. The CDR3 region has the DNA TGTGCCAGCAGGAACCCCGGACAGAAGCTTAGGAGCTCCTACGAGCAGTACTTC.

The table lists this clonotype with a few counts. At one end the junction does not follow the germline gene, possibly because of a read error. The gene calls are TRBV7-7 and TRBJ2-5; TRBD2 is a possible D gene (5 bases). Germline V gene sequence: CDR1 SSHAT, CDR2 FNYEAQ (reference sequence). This CDR3 is built from 13 residues. In nucleotides, the CDR3 is TGTGCTAGCAGCTTGCGGGCTCAAGAGACCCAGTACTTC. Protein: CASSLRAQETQYF.

This clonotype was picked up many times. The CDR3 DNA follows: TGTGCCAGCAGCTTCACCCCCCGCACTGGAAACACCATATATTTT. Protein product: CASSFTPRTGNTIYF. This chain links TRBV7-2 with TRBJ1-3, with D hard to call. From germline, CDR1 is SGHTA and CDR2 FQGNSA. V was cut by 3 bases and J by 2 bases, with 11 bases left in between. This CDR3 contains 15 residues.

V gene TRBV6-5 combines with J gene TRBJ1-2; TRBD1 agrees at 8 bases. The CDR3 sequence is 15 residues long. V dropped 6 bases and J dropped 3; count of bases not matched to a gene: 9. Germline V gene sequence: CDR1 MNHEY, CDR2 SVGAGI. The CDR3 DNA sequence: TGTGCCAGCAGGTACCAGGGGGCGCCGGACTATGGCTACACCTTC. As protein: CASRYQGAPDYGYTF.

This clonotype showed up many times. The chain joins TRBV20-1 to TRBJ1-5; perhaps TRBD1 as D (5 bases). This CDR3 is built from 13 residues. The germline CDR1 and CDR2 sequences are DFQATT and SNEGSKA (reference sequence). V gave up 6 bases and J gave up 7 bases, with 16 bases separating them. CDR3 nucleotides: TGCAGTGCCAGCGACGACAGATTGCAGCCCCAGCATTTT. Protein product: CSASDDRLQPQHF.

Many counts were recorded for this clonotype. The J gene is TRBJ2-7, the V gene TRBV15; unclear D gene. V was shortened by 0 bases and J by 6 bases, with 12 bases between the two germline ends. Germline V gene lookup returns CDR1 LNHNV and CDR2 YYDKDF (reference sequence). The CDR3 contains 14 residues. The CDR3 sequence is CATSRDNGPFEQYF. The DNA for the CDR3 is TGTGCCACCAGCAGAGATAACGGGCCATTCGAGCAGTACTTC.

This clonotype was seen a few times. The V and J genes are TRBV4-1 and TRBJ1-1, with TRBD1 identical over 9 bases. V lost 5 bases to trimming and J lost 3 bases; unmatched junction nucleotides: 10. Germline loops: CDR1 MGHRA, CDR2 YSYEKL. This CDR3 has 16 amino acids. The CDR3, as DNA: TGCGCCAGCAGCGGGACAGGGAGTTTATGGCACACTGAAGCTTTCTTT. This sequence encodes CASSGTGSLWHTEAFF.

This clonotype was recorded many times. The chain is built from TRBV7-2 and TRBJ1-2; unclear D gene. V lost 1 base and J lost 4, with 13 bases in between. This CDR3 comprises 15 residues. Germline lookup yields CDR1 SGHTA and CDR2 FQGNSA. CDR3: CASSLDVGIFYGYTF. Written as DNA, the CDR3 is TGTGCCAGCAGCTTAGATGTAGGGATCTTCTATGGCTACACCTTC.

In its sample, this clonotype was seen many times. The chain is built from TRBV28 and TRBJ1-5; 9 nucleotides line up with TRBD1. Unmatched junction bases numbered 12, after V lost 2 bases and J lost 4 bases. The CDR3 has 18 residues. In germline, CDR1 is MDHEN, CDR2 SYDVKM. The CDR3 DNA reads as TGTGCCAGCAGTTTACCTACAGCGGGACAGGGCCAGAATCAGCCCCAGCATTTT. Residues: CASSLPTAGQGQNQPQHF.

There are many counts of this clonotype. The chain combines TRBV12-3 or TRBV12-4 with TRBJ2-2, with TRBD2 as a possible D gene (5 bases). The CDR3 is made up of 14 amino acids. V lost 8 bases, J lost 1 base, and 11 bases lay in between. This CDR3 reads CASSAGGNTGELFF. The CDR3 DNA follows: TGTGCCAGCTCCGCGGGCGGGAACACCGGGGAGCTGTTTTTT.

This clonotype was counted many times. The chain joins TRBV10-3 to TRBJ1-3; a weak D match, TRBD1 (5 bases). V lost 8 bases and J 4 bases, leaving 9 bases between the germline ends. This CDR3 contains 12 residues. CDR1 ENHRY and CDR2 SYGVKD come from the germline V gene. The CDR3 spells CAIGTSGNTIYF. The DNA of the CDR3 is TGTGCCATCGGGACTTCAGGAAACACCATATATTTT.

The CDR3 loop is CASSPPGLAGRSSYEQYF. The CDR3 DNA reads TGTGCCAGCAGTCCGCCGGGACTAGCGGGCAGAAGCTCCTACGAGCAGTACTTC. The V call is TRBV6-2 or TRBV6-3, the J call TRBJ2-7, with 12 bases fitting TRBD2. CDR1 and CDR2 from the germline V gene are MNHEY and SVGEGT. The CDR3 has 18 amino acids. The J segment lost 0 bases and the V segment lost 5 bases, leaving 11 bases of the junction unmatched.

This clonotype was recorded at least ten times. The V and J genes are TRBV7-8 and TRBJ1-2; TRBD1 matches at 7 bases. The CDR3 sequence is 14 residues long. In germline, CDR1 is SGHVS, CDR2 FQNEAQ. Trimming at V came to 1 base and at J to 4 bases, leaving 3 bases not matched to a gene. The CDR3 DNA sequence: TGTGCCAGCAGCTTAGTGGGGGACAGCTATGGCTACACCTTC. Amino acids: CASSLVGDSYGYTF.

This clonotype was seen at least ten times. V and J are TRBV20-1 and TRBJ2-2, with 10 bases lining up with TRBD2. Germline V lookup: CDR1 DFQATT, CDR2 SNEGSKA (reference sequence). The CDR3 sequence is 16 residues long. Losses at the gene ends were 0 bases for V and 4 bases for J; bases not matched to a gene: 5. CDR3 residues: CSARDGASGSTGELFF. CDR3 DNA: TGCAGTGCTAGAGATGGGGCTAGCGGGAGCACCGGGGAGCTGTTTTTT.

The rearrangement links TRBV29-1 to TRBJ2-7; TRBD1 aligns across 8 bases. The CDR3 loop spans 14 amino acids. V lost 6 bases and J lost 7; bases outside the gene matches: 14. Germline V lookup: CDR1 SQVTM, CDR2 ANQGSEA. CDR3 nucleotides: TGCAGCGTGTACCCTGGACAGGGTGTTCGGGAGCAGTACTTC. This encodes CSVYPGQGVREQYF.

Ten or more counts support this clonotype. This chain joins TRBV4-1 and TRBJ1-2, with D unresolved. The V end was cut by 0 bases, the J end by 0 bases, with 8 bases between. CDR1 is MGHRA, CDR2 YSYEKL, per germline. The CDR3 has 15 amino acids. The CDR3 bases are TGCGCCAGCAGCCAAGATCCGAACTCTAACTATGGCTACACCTTC. This sequence encodes CASSQDPNSNYGYTF.

This clonotype showed up many times. This chain links TRBV7-2 with TRBJ2-7, with TRBD1 identical over 11 bases. The CDR3 loop spans 13 amino acids. CDR1 and CDR2 (germline): SGHTA, FQGNSA. Trimming at V came to 8 bases and at J to 3 bases, leaving 3 bases not matched to a gene. Here the CDR3 reads CASGGTGGYEQYF. The CDR3 DNA follows: TGTGCCAGCGGGGGGACAGGGGGCTACGAGCAGTACTTC. Full variable domain (missing parts from reference TRBV7-2 and TRBJ2-7): GAGVSQSPSNKVTEKGKDVELRCDPISGHTALYWYRQSLGQGLEFLIYFQGNSAPDKSGLPSDRFSAERTGGSVSTLTIQRTQQEDSAVYLCASGGTGGYEQYFGPGTRLTVT.

The rearrangement uses TRBV6-5 and TRBJ2-7; TRBD1 aligns across 8 bases. Per germline, CDR1 MNHEY and CDR2 SVGAGI. The CDR3 has 15 amino acids. V was pared by 4 bases and J by 3 bases, with 8 bases of the junction left unmatched. The CDR3, as DNA: TGTGCCAGCAGTTTCAACGGGACAGGCCGCTACGAGCAGTACTTC. Its translation is CASSFNGTGRYEQYF.